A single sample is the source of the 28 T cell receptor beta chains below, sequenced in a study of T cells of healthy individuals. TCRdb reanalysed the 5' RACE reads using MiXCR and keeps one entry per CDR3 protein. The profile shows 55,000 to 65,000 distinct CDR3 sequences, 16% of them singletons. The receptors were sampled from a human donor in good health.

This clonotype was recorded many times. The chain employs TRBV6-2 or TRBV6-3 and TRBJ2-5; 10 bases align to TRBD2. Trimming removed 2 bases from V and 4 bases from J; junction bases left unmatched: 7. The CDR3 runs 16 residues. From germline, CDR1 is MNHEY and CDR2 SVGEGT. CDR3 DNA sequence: TGTGCCAGCAGTTACGGGATAGCGGGAGGAAGAGAGACCCAGTACTTC. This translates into CASSYGIAGGRETQYF.

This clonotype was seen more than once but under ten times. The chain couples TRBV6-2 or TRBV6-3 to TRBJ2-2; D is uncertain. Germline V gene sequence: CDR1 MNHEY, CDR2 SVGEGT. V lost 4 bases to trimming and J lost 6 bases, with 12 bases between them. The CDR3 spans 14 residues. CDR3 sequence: CASSLVVVPGELFF. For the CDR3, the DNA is TGTGCCAGCAGTTTAGTGGTAGTACCCGGGGAGCTGTTTTTT.

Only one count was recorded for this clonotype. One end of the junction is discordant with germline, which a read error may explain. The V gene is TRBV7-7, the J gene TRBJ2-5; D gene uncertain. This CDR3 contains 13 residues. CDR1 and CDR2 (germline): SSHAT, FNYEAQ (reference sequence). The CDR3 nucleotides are TGTGCTAGCAGCCCACGGCTCCAAGAGACCCAGTACTTC. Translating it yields CASSPRLQETQYF.

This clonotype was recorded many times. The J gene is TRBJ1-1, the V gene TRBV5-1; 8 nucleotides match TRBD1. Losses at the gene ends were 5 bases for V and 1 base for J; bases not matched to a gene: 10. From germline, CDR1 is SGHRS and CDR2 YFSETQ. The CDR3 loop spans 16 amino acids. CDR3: CASSREAGGTNTEAFF. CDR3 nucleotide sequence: TGCGCCAGCAGTCGGGAGGCAGGGGGCACGAACACTGAAGCTTTCTTT.

The CDR3 DNA sequence: TGTGCCAGCAGTTTGAACACCGGAGGTGGCAATCAGCCCCAGCATTTT. It is translated as CASSLNTGGGNQPQHF. The chain joins TRBV28 to TRBJ1-5; D is ambiguous. Trimming stripped 3 bases from V and 2 bases from J, with 14 bases between. This CDR3 comprises 16 residues. Germline CDR1 MDHEN, CDR2 SYDVKM.

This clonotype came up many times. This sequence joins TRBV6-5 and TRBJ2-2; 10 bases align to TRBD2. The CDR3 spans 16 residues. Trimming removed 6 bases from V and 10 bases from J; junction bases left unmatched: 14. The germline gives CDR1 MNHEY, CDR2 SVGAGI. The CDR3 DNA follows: TGTGCCAGCAGCCAGACCCCGGGACTAGCGCCTCAGGAGCTGTTTTTT. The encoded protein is CASSQTPGLAPQELFF.

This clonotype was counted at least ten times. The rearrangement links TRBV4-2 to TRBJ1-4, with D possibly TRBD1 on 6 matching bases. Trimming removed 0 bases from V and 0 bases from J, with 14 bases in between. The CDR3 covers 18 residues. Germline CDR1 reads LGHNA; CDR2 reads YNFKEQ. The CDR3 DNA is TGTGCCAGCAGCCAAGATCCGGGGGGCTACGCAACTAATGAAAAACTGTTTTTT. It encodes CASSQDPGGYATNEKLFF.

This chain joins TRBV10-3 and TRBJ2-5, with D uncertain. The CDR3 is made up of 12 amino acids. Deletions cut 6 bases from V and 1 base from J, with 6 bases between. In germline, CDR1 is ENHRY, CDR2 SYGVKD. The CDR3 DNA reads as TGTGCCATCAGCAAAATCCAAGAGACCCAGTACTTC. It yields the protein CAISKIQETQYF.

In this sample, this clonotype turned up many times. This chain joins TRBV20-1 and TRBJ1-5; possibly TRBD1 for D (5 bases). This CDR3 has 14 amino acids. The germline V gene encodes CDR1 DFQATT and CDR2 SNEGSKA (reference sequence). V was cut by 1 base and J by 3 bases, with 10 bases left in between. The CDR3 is CSARAGGINQPQHF. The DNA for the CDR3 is TGCAGTGCTAGAGCGGGGGGTATCAATCAGCCCCAGCATTTT.

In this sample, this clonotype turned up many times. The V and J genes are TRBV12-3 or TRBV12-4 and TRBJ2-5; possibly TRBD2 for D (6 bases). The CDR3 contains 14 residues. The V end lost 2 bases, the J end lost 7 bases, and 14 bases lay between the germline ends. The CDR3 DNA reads TGTGCCAGCAGTTTAAAAGGAGGGGTAGGGACCCAGTACTTC. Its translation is CASSLKGGVGTQYF.

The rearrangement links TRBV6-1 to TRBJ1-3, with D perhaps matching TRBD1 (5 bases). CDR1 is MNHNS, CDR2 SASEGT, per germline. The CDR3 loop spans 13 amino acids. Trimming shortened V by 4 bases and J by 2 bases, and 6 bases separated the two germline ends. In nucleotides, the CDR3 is TGTGCCAGCAGTGCAGGGACTGGAAACACCATATATTTT. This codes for CASSAGTGNTIYF.

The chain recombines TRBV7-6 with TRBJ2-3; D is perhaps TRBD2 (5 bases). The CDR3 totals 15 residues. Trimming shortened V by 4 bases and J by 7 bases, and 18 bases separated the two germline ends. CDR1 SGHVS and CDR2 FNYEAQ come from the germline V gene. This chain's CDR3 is CASSSTLGSGNTQYF. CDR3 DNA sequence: TGTGCCAGCAGCTCTACATTGGGAAGCGGCAATACGCAGTATTTT.

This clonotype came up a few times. In nucleotides, the CDR3 is TGTGCCACCAGCAGAGACAAACACCGGGGGACTGAAGCTTTCTTT. Residues: CATSRDKHRGTEAFF. The gene calls are TRBV15 and TRBJ1-1, with D tentatively TRBD1 (5 bases). Trimming left V 0 bases short and J 5 bases short, with 13 bases between. The CDR3 is made up of 15 amino acids. CDR1 and CDR2 (germline): LNHNV, YYDKDF (reference sequence).

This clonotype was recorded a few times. In DNA form, the CDR3 reads TGCAGTGCTAGAGGGGGGGACTCACCCCTCCACTTT. Its protein product is CSARGGDSPLHF. The chain recombines TRBV20-1 with TRBJ1-6, with D maybe TRBD1 (5 bases). The CDR3 loop spans 12 amino acids. Germline V lookup: CDR1 DFQATT, CDR2 SNEGSKA (reference sequence). Deletions cut 1 base from V and 10 bases from J, with 8 bases between.

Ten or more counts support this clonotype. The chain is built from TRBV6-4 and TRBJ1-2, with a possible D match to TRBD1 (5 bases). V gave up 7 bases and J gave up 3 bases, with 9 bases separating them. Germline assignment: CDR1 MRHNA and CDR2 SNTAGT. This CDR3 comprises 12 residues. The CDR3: CASTQGDYGYTF. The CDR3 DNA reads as TGTGCCAGCACCCAGGGAGACTATGGCTACACCTTC.

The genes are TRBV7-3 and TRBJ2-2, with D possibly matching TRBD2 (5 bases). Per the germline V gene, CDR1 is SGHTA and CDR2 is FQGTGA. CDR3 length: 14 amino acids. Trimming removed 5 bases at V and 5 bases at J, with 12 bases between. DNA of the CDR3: TGTGCCAGCAGCCCCATACGGGGAACCGGGGAGCTGTTTTTT. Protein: CASSPIRGTGELFF. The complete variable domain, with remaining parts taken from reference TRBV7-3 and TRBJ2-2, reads GAGVSQTPSNKVTEKGKYVELRCDPISGHTALYWYRQSLGQGPEFLIYFQGTGAADDSGLPNDRFFAVRPEGSVSTLKIQRTERGDSAVYLCASSPIRGTGELFFGEGSRLTVL.

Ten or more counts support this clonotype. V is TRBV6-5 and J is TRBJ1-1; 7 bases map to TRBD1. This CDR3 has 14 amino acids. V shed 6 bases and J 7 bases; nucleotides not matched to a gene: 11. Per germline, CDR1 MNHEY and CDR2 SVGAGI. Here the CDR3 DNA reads TGTGCCAGCAGGGCATGGGACAGCGACTATGAAGCTTTCTTT. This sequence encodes CASRAWDSDYEAFF.

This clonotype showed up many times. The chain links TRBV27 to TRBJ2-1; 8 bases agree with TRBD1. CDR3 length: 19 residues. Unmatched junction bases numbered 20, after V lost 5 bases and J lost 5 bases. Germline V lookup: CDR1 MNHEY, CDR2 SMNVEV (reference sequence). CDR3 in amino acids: CASSLSPPATGGINNEQFF. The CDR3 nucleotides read TGTGCCAGCAGTCTTTCCCCCCCAGCAACAGGGGGGATAAACAATGAGCAGTTCTTC.

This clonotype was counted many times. CDR3 sequence: CASSSRGETVNKQYF. CDR3 in DNA: TGTGCCAGCAGCTCCCGAGGCGAGACAGTCAACAAGCAGTACTTC. This chain uses TRBV7-2 with TRBJ2-7; D might be TRBD1 (5 bases). Trimming shortened V by 4 bases and J by 8 bases, and 21 bases separated the two germline ends. This CDR3 contains 15 residues. Germline CDR1 SGHTA, CDR2 FQGNSA. The full variable domain, in which reference TRBV7-2 and TRBJ2-7 provide the parts outside the CDR3, is GAGVSQSPSNKVTEKGKDVELRCDPISGHTALYWYRQSLGQGLEFLIYFQGNSAPDKSGLPSDRFSAERTGGSVSTLTIQRTQQEDSAVYLCASSSRGETVNKQYFGPGTRLTVT.

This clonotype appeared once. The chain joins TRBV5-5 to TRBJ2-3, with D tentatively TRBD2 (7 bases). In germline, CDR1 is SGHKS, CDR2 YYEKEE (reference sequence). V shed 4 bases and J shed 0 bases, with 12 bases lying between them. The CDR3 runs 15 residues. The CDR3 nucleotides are TGTGCCAGCAGCCCGGCGGGGGCTAGCACAGATACGCAGTATTTT. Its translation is CASSPAGASTDTQYF.

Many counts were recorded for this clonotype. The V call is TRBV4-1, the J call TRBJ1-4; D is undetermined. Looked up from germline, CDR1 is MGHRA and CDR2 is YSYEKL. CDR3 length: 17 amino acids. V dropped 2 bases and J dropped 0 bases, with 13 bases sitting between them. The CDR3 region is CASSQRSFRTTNEKLFF. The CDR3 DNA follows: TGCGCCAGCAGCCAACGGTCGTTCCGGACAACTAATGAAAAACTGTTTTTT.

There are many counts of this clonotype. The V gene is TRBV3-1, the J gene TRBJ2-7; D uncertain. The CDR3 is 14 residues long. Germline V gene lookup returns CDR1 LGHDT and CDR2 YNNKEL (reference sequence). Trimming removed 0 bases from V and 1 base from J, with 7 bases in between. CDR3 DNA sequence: TGTGCCAGCAGCCAAGACGCTGGATCCTACGAGCAGTACTTC. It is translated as CASSQDAGSYEQYF.

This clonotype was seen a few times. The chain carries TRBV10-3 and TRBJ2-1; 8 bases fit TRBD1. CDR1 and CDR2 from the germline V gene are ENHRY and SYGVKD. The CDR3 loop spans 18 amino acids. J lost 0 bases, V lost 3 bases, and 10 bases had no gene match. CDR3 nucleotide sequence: TGTGCCATCAGTGACGGAAACAGGGGGTATCACTCCTACAATGAGCAGTTCTTC. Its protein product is CAISDGNRGYHSYNEQFF.

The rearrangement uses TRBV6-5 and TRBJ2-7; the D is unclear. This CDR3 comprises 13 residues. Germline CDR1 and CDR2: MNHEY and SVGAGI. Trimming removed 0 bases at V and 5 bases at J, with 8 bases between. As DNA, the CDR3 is TGTGCCAGCAGTTACTCCGTTGCCCACGAGCAGTACTTC. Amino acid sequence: CASSYSVAHEQYF.

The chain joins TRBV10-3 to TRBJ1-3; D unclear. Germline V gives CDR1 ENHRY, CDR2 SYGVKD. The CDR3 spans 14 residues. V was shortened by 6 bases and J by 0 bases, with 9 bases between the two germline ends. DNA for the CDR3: TGTGCCATCAGCGTACAGATCTCTGGAAACACCATATATTTT. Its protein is CAISVQISGNTIYF.

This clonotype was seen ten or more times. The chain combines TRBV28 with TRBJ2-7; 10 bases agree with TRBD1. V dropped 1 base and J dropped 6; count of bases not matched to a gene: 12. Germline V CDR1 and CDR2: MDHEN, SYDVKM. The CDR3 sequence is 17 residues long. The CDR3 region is CASSLLGTGVTQGEQYF. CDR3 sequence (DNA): TGTGCCAGCAGTTTATTAGGGACAGGGGTAACTCAGGGCGAGCAGTACTTC.

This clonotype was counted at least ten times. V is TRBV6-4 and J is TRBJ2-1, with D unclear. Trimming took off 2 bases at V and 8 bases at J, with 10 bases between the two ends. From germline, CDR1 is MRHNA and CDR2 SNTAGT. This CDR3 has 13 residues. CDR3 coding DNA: TGTGCCAGCAGTGACGACGCGCGCGATGAGCAGTTCTTC. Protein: CASSDDARDEQFF.

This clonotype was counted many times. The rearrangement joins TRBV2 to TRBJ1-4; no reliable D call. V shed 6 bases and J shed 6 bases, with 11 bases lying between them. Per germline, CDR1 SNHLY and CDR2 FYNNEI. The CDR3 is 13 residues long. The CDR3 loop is CASRLTSYEKLFF. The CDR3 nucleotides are TGTGCCAGCAGGTTGACGTCGTATGAAAAACTGTTTTTT.